This entry is about one T cell receptor (beta chain). The clone's antigen remains unknown. No per-base quality is available; no much larger clone lies one base away. For repertoire sequencing, the TCR beta CDR3 regions were amplified from RNA transcripts. HTBI primers and the Qiagen OneStep RT-PCR kit were used in a first-round RT-PCR, which was followed by a second-round multiplex PCR, size selection and purification. Libraries were sequenced on an Illumina HiSeq2000 using paired-end 100 bp reads. The authors' pipeline ran thus. SOAPnuke was used for read processing, and reads with adapters, uncalled bases, a mean Phred below 15, or no exact constant-primer or identifier match were discarded. COPE v1.2.5 was used to merge high-quality paired reads. Unique nucleotide sequences were defined as clonotypes and aligned to IMGT TRB V, D and J references using MiTCR v1.1. The analysis was limited to V-J combinations with a frequency above 0.0001, which together covered 99% to 99.2% of the repertoires. For each V-J combination, a TCR clonal expansion and chaos score was defined as the ratio of F50 clonal expansion to chaos observed in the TCRdist matrix. Features were reduced by Welch's t-statistics and random forest to around 13 V-J combinations, which fed a naive Bayes classifier. The Morisita-Horn index was used to measure how similar the thyroid and blood repertoires were. TCRdb ran its own pipeline on the public reads, namely fastp trimming at Q25 and MiXCR clone calling, and kept in-frame beta chains. Rows with one shared CDR3 protein collapse into an entry with the most common genes and DNA. The V and J calls, along with clone size, are taken from TCRdb and not from the paper's own processing. The sample includes hundreds of thousands of distinct CDR3 sequences, with about 41% observed a single time. More than 2.5% of the sample lies in the top ten.

Ophthalmopathy patients had moderately to severely active disease, Clinical Activity Score of at least 3, NOSPECS grade of at least 4, and disease duration under 3 months. Anyone with other autoimmune diseases, uncontrolled infections, pregnancy or lactation was excluded from the study. Clinical symptoms, serum thyroxine, TRAb, thyroid ultrasound and orbital computed tomography were used for diagnosis. PBMCs were isolated from about 9 ml of fresh peripheral blood by Ficoll-Paque density gradient centrifugation. Total RNA was extracted using Trizol reagent, and RNA quality was checked on an Agilent 2100 Bioanalyzer. The data were taken from a study of Graves' ophthalmopathy and Graves' hyperthyroidism (dated by TCRdb to 2016 to 2018). Concerning the study at large: Peripheral blood samples were taken at the time of initial diagnosis, before any treatment was given. In total, approximately 130 blood samples were TCR-sequenced: around 42 ophthalmopathy, 80 or so hyperthyroidism and 17 hyperthyroidism-to-ophthalmopathy patients. To tell Graves' ophthalmopathy apart from Graves' hyperthyroidism, and to predict which patients would progress to ophthalmopathy, the study relied on TCR beta repertoire signatures. In about six hyperthyroidism patients, T-cell repertoires of thyroid tissue and blood were compared. An independent validation cohort was composed of 18 hyperthyroidism patients and 17 patients who later progressed from hyperthyroidism to ophthalmopathy. To explore V-J signatures that separate ophthalmopathy from hyperthyroidism, a discovery set of about 98 patients was enrolled, consisting of 43 with ophthalmopathy and approximately 60 with stable hyperthyroidism. Following sampling, methimazole starting at 30 mg daily was administered to hyperthyroidism patients, and high-dose intravenous methylprednisolone was administered to ophthalmopathy patients. Broader findings and caveats from the paper: No statistical method was used to set the sample size in advance, and the investigators knew which group each participant was assigned to. Among expanded thyroid clonotypes with frequency above 0.001, most also showed up in blood, which suggests that blood repertoires may reflect the thyroid immune response. Ophthalmopathy was separated from stable hyperthyroidism by the 13-signature model with about 89% sensitivity and 81% to 84% specificity in cross-validation and with 80%/75% in the test set. In validation, the model predicted ophthalmopathy progression with about 70% sensitivity and about 73% specificity; about a dozen predicted patients were CT-confirmed with GO in a median of roughly 6.8 months.

The specimen was peripheral blood. The sequence derives from an adult man with Graves' ophthalmopathy.

The nucleotide sequence reads as follows: TGTGCCAGCAGTTTATCTCCCCGGGGCACTGAAGCTTTCTTT. This encodes CASSLSPRGTEAFF. The rearrangement combines TRBV25-1 with TRBJ1-1; no D gene call is confident. Including the terminal cysteine and phenylalanine, the CDR3 comprises 14 residues. Solely the CDR3 DNA is kept, with 42 bases framed from the first base. The junction shows trimming of 5 bases on V and 4 bases on J, plus 14 bases between the germline ends. The germline V gene gives CDR1 as MGHDK and CDR2 as SYGVNS.